Following are 3 T cell receptor beta chains from one sample sequenced in a study of T cell changes during pregnancy in multiple sclerosis. The assay was immunoSEQ multiplex PCR, and TCRdb's table has in-frame clones only and misses some. The sample consists of 40,000 to 55,000 clones, about nine tenths of them appearing once. The sequenced sample was peripheral blood, obtained in the first trimester of pregnancy. The receptors come from a female donor in good health, enrolled as a control in a pregnancy study.

The chain couples TRBV5-1 to TRBJ2-1; 13 bases align to TRBD2. Per germline, CDR1 SGHRS and CDR2 YFSETQ. The trim removed 2 bases at V and 8 bases at J, leaving 4 bases unmatched. The length of the CDR3 is 15 residues. The CDR3 region is CASSLRTSGSDEQFF. CDR3 DNA sequence: TGCGCCAGCAGCTTACGGACTAGCGGGAGCGATGAGCAGTTCTTC.

This clone is deemed medium-sized. The rearrangement uses TRBV7-9 and TRBJ1-1; TRBD1 matches at 7 bases. With 0 bases clipped from V and 3 bases from J, the junction kept 4 bases outside the gene matches. The CDR3 runs 15 residues. Germline CDR1 SEHNR, CDR2 FQNEAQ (reference sequence). The CDR3, as DNA: TGTGCCAGCAGCTTAGCGACAGGGATGTACACTGAAGCTTTCTTT. It yields the protein CASSLATGMYTEAFF.

The rearrangement joins TRBV4-3 to TRBJ2-1; possibly TRBD2 for D (6 bases). The CDR3 is 14 amino acids. Germline CDR1 and CDR2: LGHNA and YSLEER. Between the trimmed V and J ends, which lost 0 bases and 9 bases, there was a span of 12 bases. Here the CDR3 reads CASSQDRWGGEQFF. The CDR3, as DNA: TGCGCCAGCAGCCAAGATCGGTGGGGAGGTGAGCAGTTCTTC.